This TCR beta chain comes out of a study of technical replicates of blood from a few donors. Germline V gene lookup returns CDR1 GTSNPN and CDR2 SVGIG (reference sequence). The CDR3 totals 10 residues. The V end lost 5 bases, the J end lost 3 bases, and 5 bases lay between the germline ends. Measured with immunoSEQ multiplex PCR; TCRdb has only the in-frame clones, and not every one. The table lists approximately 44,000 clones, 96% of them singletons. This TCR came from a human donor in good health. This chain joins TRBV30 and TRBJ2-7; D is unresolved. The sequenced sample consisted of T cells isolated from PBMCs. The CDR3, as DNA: TGTGCCTGGTCAGACTACGAGCAGTACTTC. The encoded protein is CAWSDYEQYF.